This TCR beta chain was sequenced during a study of cytomegalovirus exposure and HLA in healthy donors. Overall study findings and caveats: TCR beta chains numbering under 200 were designated cytomegalovirus-associated.

Germline V gene lookup returns CDR1 SGHRS and CDR2 YFSETQ. Trimming pared 0 bases from V and 3 bases from J, leaving 10 bases between. The CDR3 contains 14 residues. Assay: immunoSEQ multiplex PCR; the TCRdb copy retains only in-frame clones and omits some. The table records around 160,000 clones, roughly 80% of them present only once. Remarks on this clone: Its antigen is undetermined.

This TCR derives from a man younger than 40 in good health and CMV-seropositive. Material: PBMCs. This rearrangement joins TRBV5-1 to TRBJ2-7; D possibly corresponds to TRBD1 (6 bases). CDR3 protein: CASSLGQGFYEQYF. CDR3 coding DNA: TGCGCCAGCAGCTTGGGGCAGGGGTTCTACGAGCAGTACTTC.